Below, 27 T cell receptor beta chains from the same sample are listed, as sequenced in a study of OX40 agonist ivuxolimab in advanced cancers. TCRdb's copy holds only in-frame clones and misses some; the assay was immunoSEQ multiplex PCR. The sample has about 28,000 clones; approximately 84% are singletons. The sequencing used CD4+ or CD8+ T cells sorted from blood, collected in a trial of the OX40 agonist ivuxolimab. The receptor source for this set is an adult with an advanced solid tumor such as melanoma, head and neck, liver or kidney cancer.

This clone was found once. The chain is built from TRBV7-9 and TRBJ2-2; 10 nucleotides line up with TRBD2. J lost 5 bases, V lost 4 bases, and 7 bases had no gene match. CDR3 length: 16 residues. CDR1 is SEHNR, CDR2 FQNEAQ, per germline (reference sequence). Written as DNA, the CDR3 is TGTGCCAGCAGCTCCCTGGGACTAGCGTTGACCGGGGAGCTGTTTTTT. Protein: CASSSLGLALTGELFF.

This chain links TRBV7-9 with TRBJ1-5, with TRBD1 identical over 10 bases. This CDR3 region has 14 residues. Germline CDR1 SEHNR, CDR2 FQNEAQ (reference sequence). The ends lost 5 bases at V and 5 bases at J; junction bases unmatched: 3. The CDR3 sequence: CASSGTGDDQPQHF. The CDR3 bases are TGTGCCAGCAGCGGGACAGGGGATGATCAGCCCCAGCATTTT.

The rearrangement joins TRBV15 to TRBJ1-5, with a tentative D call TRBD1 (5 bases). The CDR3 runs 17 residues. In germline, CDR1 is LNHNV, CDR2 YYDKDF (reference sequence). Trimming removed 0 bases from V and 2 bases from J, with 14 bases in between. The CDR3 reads CATSRDLGGFGNQPQHF. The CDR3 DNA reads TGTGCCACCAGCAGAGATTTGGGGGGTTTCGGCAATCAGCCCCAGCATTTT.

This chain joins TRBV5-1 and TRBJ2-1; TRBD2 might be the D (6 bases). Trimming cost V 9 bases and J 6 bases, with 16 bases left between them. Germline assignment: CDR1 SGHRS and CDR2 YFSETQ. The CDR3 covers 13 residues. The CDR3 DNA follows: TGCGCCACCAACGGGGAGGCCCTCAATGAGCAGTTCTTC. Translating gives CATNGEALNEQFF.

CDR3 protein: CASSLDRGAGNEQFF. As DNA, the CDR3 is TGCGCCAGCAGCTTGGACAGGGGCGCAGGGAATGAGCAGTTCTTC. V gene TRBV5-1 combines with J gene TRBJ2-1; 7 bases match TRBD1. The germline V gene encodes CDR1 SGHRS and CDR2 YFSETQ. CDR3 length equals 15 residues. V shed 0 bases and J 7 bases; nucleotides not matched to a gene: 7.

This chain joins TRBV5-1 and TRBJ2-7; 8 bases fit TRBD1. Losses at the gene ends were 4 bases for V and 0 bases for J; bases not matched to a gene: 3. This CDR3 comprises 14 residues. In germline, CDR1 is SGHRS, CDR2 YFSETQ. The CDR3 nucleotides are TGCGCCAGCAGCCCAGGGACAGGCTCCTACGAGCAGTACTTC. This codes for CASSPGTGSYEQYF.

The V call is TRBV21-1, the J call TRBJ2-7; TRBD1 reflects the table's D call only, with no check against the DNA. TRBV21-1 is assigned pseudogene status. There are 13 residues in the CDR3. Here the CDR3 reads CASSKGAAYEQYF. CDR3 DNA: TGTGCCAGCAGCAAAGGGGCAGCCTACGAGCAGTACTTC.

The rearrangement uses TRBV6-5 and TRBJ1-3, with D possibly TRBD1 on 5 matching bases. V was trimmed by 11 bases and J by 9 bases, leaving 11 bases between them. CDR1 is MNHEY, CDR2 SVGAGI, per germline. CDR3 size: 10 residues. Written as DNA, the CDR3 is TGTGCCGCGGGGGTTAGCACCATATATTTT. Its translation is CAAGVSTIYF.

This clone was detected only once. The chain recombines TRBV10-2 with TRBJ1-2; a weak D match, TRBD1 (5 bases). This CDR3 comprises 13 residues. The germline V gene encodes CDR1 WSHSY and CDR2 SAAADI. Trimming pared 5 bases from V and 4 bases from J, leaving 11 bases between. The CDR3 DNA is TGCGCCAGCAGTTCAGGGTTCGGCTATGGCTACACCTTC. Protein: CASSSGFGYGYTF.

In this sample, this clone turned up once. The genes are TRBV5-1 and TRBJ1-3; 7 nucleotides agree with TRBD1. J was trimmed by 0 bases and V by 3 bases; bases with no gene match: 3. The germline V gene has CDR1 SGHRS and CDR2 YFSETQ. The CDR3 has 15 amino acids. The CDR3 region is CASSWDSSSGNTIYF. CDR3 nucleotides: TGCGCCAGCAGCTGGGACAGCAGCTCTGGAAACACCATATATTTT.

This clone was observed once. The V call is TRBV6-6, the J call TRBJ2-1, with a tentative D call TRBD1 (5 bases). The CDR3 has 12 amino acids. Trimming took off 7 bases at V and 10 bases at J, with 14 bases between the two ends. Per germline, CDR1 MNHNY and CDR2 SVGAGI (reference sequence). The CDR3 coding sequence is TGTGCCAGCACCGAGGTGGGGCTAGAGCAGTTCTTC. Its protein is CASTEVGLEQFF.

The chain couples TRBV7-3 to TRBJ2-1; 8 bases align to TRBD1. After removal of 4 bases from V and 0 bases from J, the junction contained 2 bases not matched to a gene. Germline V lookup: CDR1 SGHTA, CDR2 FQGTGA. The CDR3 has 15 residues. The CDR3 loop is CASSSGQGSYNEQFF. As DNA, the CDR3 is TGTGCCAGCAGCTCCGGACAGGGCTCCTACAATGAGCAGTTCTTC.

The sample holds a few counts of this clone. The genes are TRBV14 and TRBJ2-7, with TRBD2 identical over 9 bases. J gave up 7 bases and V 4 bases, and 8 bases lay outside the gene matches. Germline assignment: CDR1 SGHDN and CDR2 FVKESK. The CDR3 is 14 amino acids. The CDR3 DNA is TGTGCCAGCAGCCTATTGGGACTAGCACGGGAGCAGTACTTC. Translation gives CASSLLGLAREQYF. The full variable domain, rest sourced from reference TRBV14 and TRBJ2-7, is EAGVTQFPSHSVIEKGQTVTLRCDPISGHDNLYWYRRVMGKEIKFLLHFVKESKQDESGMPNNRFLAERTGGTYSTLKVQPAELEDSGVYFCASSLLGLAREQYFGPGTRLTVT.

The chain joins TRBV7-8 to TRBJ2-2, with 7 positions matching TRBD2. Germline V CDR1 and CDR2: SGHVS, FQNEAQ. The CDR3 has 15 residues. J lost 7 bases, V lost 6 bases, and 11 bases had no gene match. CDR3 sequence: CASSLFGGSNGELFF. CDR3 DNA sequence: TGTGCCAGCAGTCTATTCGGCGGGAGTAACGGGGAGCTGTTTTTT.

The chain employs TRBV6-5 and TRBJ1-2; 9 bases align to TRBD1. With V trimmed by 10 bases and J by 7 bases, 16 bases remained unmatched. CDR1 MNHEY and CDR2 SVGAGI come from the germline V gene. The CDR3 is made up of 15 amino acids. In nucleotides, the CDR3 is TGTGCCACCTACGGAACAGGGGGCTCTAGCGGTGGCTACACCTTC. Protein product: CATYGTGGSSGGYTF.

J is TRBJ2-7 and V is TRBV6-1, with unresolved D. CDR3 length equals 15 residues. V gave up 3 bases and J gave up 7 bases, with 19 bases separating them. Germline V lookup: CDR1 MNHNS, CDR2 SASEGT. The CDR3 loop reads CASSEDPNSIGEQYF. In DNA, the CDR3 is TGTGCCAGCAGTGAGGATCCTAACTCAATCGGGGAGCAGTACTTC.

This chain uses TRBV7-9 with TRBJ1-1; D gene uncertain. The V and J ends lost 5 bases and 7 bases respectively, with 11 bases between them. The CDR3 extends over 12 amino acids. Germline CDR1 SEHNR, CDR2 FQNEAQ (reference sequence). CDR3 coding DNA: TGTGCCAGCAGCGAGGACCGATTTGAAGCTTTCTTT. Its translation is CASSEDRFEAFF.

In nucleotides, the CDR3 is TGTGCCAGCAGCGTAGTGGGAGGGGCCGAGCAGTACTTC. This encodes CASSVVGGAEQYF. The chain employs TRBV9 and TRBJ2-7; 7 nucleotides match TRBD2. V dropped 0 bases and J dropped 6; count of bases not matched to a gene: 3. The germline CDR1 and CDR2 sequences are SGDLS and YYNGEE. The CDR3 sequence is 13 residues long.

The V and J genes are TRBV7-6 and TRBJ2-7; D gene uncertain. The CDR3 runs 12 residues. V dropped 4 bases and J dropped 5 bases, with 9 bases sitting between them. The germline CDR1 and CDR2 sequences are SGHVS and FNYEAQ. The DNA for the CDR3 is TGTGCCAGCAGCTCCGCCGACGACGAGCAGTACTTC. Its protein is CASSSADDEQYF.

As DNA, the CDR3 is TGCGCCAGCAGCCAAGTTAAAGGATACAATGAGCAGTTCTTC. This codes for CASSQVKGYNEQFF. The V gene is TRBV4-1, the J gene TRBJ2-1; D ambiguous. The V gene lost 1 base and the J gene lost 4 bases, with 8 bases spanning the gap. CDR3 length equals 14 residues. From germline, CDR1 is MGHRA and CDR2 YSYEKL.

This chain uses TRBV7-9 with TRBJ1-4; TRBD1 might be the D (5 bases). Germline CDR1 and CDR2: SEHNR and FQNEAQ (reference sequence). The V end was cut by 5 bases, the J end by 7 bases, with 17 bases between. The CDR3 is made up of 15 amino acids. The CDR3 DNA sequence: TGTGCCAGCAGCAGTAACCACTTGAGGGGTGAAAAACTGTTTTTT. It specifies CASSSNHLRGEKLFF.

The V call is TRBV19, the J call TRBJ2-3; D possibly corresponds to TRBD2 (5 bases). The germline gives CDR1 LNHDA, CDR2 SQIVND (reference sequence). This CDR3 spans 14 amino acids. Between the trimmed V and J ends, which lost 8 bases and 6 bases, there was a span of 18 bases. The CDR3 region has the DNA TGTGCCAGTTCTAGCTCAAAGAGGTGGGATACGCAGTATTTT. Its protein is CASSSSKRWDTQYF.

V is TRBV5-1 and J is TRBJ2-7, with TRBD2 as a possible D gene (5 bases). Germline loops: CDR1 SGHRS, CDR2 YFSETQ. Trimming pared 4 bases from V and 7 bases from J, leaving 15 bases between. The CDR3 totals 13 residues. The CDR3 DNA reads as TGCGCCAGCAGCGGCCCGGGAACGGGGGAGCAGTACTTC. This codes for CASSGPGTGEQYF.

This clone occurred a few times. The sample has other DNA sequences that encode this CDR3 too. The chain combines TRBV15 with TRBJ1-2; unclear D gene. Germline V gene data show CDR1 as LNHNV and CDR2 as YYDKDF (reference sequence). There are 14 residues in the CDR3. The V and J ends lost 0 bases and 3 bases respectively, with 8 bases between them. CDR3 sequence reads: CATSRDRAYYGYTF. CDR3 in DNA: TGTGCCACCAGCAGAGATCGGGCTTACTATGGCTACACCTTC.

The CDR3 region is CASSLWDNNEKLFF. In nucleotides, the CDR3 is TGTGCCAGCAGCTTGTGGGACAATAATGAAAAACTGTTTTTT. This rearrangement joins TRBV5-5 to TRBJ1-4; perhaps TRBD1 as D (6 bases). The germline V and J ends were trimmed by 1 base and 4 bases, with 8 bases remaining between them. CDR1 SGHKS and CDR2 YYEKEE come from the germline V gene (reference sequence). The CDR3 totals 14 residues.

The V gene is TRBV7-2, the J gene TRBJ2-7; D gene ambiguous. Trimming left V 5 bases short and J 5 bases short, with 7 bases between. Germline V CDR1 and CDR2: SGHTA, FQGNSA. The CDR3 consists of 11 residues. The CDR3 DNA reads TGTGCCAGCAGCCAAATAAACGAGCAGTACTTC. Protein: CASSQINEQYF. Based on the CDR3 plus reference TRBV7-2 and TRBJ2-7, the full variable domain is GAGVSQSPSNKVTEKGKDVELRCDPISGHTALYWYRQSLGQGLEFLIYFQGNSAPDKSGLPSDRFSAERTGGSVSTLTIQRTQQEDSAVYLCASSQINEQYFGPGTRLTVT.

CDR3 sequence: CASSQGDTGRQPQHF. In DNA form, the CDR3 reads TGCGCCAGCAGCCAAGGCGACACGGGCCGTCAGCCCCAGCATTTT. The V and J genes are TRBV4-1 and TRBJ1-5; D gene uncertain. Germline V gene sequence: CDR1 MGHRA, CDR2 YSYEKL. Between the trimmed V and J ends, which lost 1 base and 6 bases, there was a span of 13 bases. CDR3 length: 15 amino acids.